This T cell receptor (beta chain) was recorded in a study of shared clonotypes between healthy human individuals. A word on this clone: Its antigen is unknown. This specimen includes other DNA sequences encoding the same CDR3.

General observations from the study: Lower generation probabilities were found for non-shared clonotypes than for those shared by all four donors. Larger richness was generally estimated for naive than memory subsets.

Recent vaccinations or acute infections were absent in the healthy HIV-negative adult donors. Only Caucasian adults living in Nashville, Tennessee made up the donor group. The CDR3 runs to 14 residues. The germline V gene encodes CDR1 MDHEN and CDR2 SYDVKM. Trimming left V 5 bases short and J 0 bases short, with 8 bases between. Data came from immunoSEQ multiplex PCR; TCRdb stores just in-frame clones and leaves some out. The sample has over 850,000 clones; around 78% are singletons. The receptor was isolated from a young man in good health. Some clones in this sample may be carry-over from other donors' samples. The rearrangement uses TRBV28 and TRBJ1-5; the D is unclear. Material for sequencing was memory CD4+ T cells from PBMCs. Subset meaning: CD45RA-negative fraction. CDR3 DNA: TGTGCCAGCAGTCAAGGAGGTAGCAATCAGCCCCAGCATTTT. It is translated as CASSQGGSNQPQHF. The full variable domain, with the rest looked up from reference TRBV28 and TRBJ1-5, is DVKVTQSSRYLVKRTGEKVFLECVQDMDHENMFWYRQDPGLGLRLIYFSYDVKMKEKGDIPEGYSVSREKKERFSLILESASTNQTSMYLCASSQGGSNQPQHFGDGTRLSIL.